This T cell receptor (beta chain) was sequenced during a study of cytomegalovirus exposure and HLA in healthy donors. Germline CDR1 SEHNR, CDR2 FQNEAQ (reference sequence). There are 16 residues in the CDR3. A note on this clone: Its antigen is unknown. The junction does not match germline at one end; this may be a read error.

Primers included in the PCR were 60 Vbeta and 13 Jbeta primers. Using immunoSEQ multiplex PCR, the repertoire was profiled, and TCRdb retains in-frame clones only, with some absent. This repertoire shows about 230,000 clones, roughly 85% found once; its top ten account for 0.2% to 0.25%. Overall study findings and caveats: In vitro testing confirmed a few CMV-associated chains as specific for CMV antigens. Analyzed later, association rates of TCRs varied across HLA loci, with DRB1 most and HLA-C fewest. Relative to equally common others, HLA-associated TCR beta chains showed greater clonal expansion in a later analysis. More than 15,000 TCR beta sequences were associated with HLA alleles at 0.05 false discovery rate in a later analysis.

The TCR sequence derives from a girl aged 2 to 10 in good health and CMV-seronegative. Sequencing was performed on PBMCs. The rearrangement joins TRBV7-9 to TRBJ2-7; 9 bases map to TRBD2. The CDR3 nucleotides read TGTTCCAGCAGCTCCATAGAGCGGGGGGTGTACTACGAGCAGTACTTC. Translation gives CSSSSIERGVYYEQYF.